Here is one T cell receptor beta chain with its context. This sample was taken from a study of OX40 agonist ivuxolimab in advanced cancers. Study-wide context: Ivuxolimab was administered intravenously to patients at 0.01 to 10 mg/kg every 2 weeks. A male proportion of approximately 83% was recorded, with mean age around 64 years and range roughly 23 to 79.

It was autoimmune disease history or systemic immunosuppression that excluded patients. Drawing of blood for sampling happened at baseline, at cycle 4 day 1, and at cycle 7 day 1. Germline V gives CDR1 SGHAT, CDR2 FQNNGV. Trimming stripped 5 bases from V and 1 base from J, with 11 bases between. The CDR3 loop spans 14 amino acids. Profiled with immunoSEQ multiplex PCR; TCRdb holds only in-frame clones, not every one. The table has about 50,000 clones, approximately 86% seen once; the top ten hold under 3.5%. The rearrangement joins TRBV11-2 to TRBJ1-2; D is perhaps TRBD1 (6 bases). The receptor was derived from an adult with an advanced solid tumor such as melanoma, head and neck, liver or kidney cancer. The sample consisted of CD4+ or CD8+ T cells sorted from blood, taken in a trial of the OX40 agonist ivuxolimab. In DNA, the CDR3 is TGTGCCAGCAGCCTAGGACAGAGTAACTATGGCTACACCTTC. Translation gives CASSLGQSNYGYTF.